The clone carrying this TCR beta chain was found a few times. Its antigen is undetermined. The record originates from a study of blood T cells in healthy people across ages. Sample-barcoded 5' priming and a J-beta primer mix drove a second PCR of about 6 to 12 cycles. From the 5' RACE reads, TCRdb called clonotypes with MiXCR, one entry per CDR3 protein. The sample lists about a million distinct CDR3 sequences; roughly 51% were seen once. Donors each provided roughly 9.6 milliliters of peripheral blood. Study observations and caveats: Higher diversity and more naive CD4+ cells were features of long-lived donors, compared to aged donors. Per million T cells, TCR beta diversity dropped about linearly as age rose.

Source material: blood. This receptor was taken from a woman aged 55-75 years in good health.

CDR3 nucleotides: TGTGCCACCAGCAGAGATGGGACAGGGGGTTTCGAGCAGTACTTC. Protein: CATSRDGTGGFEQYF. V gene TRBV15 combines with J gene TRBJ2-7; 11 positions match TRBD1. CDR3 length: 15 amino acids. Trimming cost V 0 bases and J 6 bases; bases outside gene matches: 4. CDR1 and CDR2 from the germline V gene are LNHNV and YYDKDF (reference sequence).